Sequencing of this TCR beta chain was carried out in a study of blood T cell repertoires in COVID-19. This clone was seen a few times. As originally analysed: Reference gene primer amplification gave nucleated cell count estimates. Libraries were prepared by immunoSEQ multiplex PCR; TCRdb keeps only in-frame clonotypes and omits some of them. V and J calls and clone size are as listed in that table; D and trimming were resolved from the DNA. The sample contains some 140,000 clones, roughly 91% of which appear only once. The CDR3 runs 15 residues. Germline lookup yields CDR1 SGHTA and CDR2 FQGNSA. V was cut by 1 base and J by 5 bases, with 14 bases left in between.

The chain combines TRBV7-2 with TRBJ2-5, with TRBD1 as a possible D gene (5 bases). The source is a man aged 50 or older with active or convalescent COVID-19. The sequencing sample was made of peripheral blood. The CDR3 bases are TGTGCCAGCAGCTTAGGGGGCGGCGTGCGGGAGACCCAGTACTTC. Its translation: CASSLGGGVRETQYF.